This T cell receptor (beta chain) was recovered during a study of PD-L1 blockade in urothelial cancer. Study-level results: Pretreatment peripheral blood TCR clonality that fell below the median predicted better survival among the patients studied.

Time point defined: pretreatment peripheral blood. A note on this clone: Its matching antigen is unknown.

V was pared by 3 bases and J by 10 bases, with 10 bases between. Germline values: CDR1 GTSNPN, CDR2 SVGIG (reference sequence). There are 11 residues in the CDR3. Repertoires were generated with immunoSEQ multiplex PCR, while TCRdb's copy carries only in-frame clones and drops some. The repertoire holds around 66,000 clones, with about 81% as singletons. The TCR was taken from a man between 65 and 85 years old with urothelial cancer. The sample was PBMCs, taken around atezolizumab (anti-PD-L1) treatment. The chain recombines TRBV30 with TRBJ2-1; D call uncertain. The CDR3 DNA sequence: TGTGCCTGGAGGGGCCCCGAAGAGCAGTTCTTC. Encoded protein: CAWRGPEEQFF.